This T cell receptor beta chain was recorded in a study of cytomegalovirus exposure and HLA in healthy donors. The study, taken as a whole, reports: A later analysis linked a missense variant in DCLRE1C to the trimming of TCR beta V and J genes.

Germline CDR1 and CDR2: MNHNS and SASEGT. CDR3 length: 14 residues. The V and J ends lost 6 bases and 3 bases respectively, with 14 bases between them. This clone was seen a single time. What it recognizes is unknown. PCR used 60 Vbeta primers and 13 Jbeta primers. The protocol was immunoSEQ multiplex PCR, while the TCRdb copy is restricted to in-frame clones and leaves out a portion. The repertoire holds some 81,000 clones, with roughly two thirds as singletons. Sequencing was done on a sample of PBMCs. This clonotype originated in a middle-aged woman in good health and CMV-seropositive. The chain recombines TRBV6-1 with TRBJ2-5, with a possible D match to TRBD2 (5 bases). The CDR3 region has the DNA TGTGCCAGCAGCGCCGGAGGTACCGAAGAGACCCAGTACTTC. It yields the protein CASSAGGTEETQYF.